These 11 T cell receptor beta chains were sequenced from one sample in a study of blood T cell repertoires in COVID-19. Sequencing was performed with immunoSEQ multiplex PCR; in TCRdb, only in-frame clones are kept and a portion is missing. The sample contains 80,000 to 90,000 clones, 85% to 90% of which appear only once. Sequenced: peripheral blood. The receptors derive from a man aged 35-49 years with acute or convalescent COVID-19.

This chain links TRBV6-5 with TRBJ2-3, with unresolved D. This CDR3 is built from 14 residues. The V gene lost 4 bases and the J gene lost 2 bases, with 10 bases spanning the gap. Germline CDR1 reads MNHEY; CDR2 reads SVGAGI. The CDR3 region has the DNA TGTGCCAGCAGTTTTGGTCCTAACACAGATACGCAGTATTTT. It yields the protein CASSFGPNTDTQYF.

The chain recombines TRBV28 with TRBJ2-1; 11 positions agree with TRBD2. The CDR3 runs to 16 residues. CDR1 and CDR2 from the germline V gene are MDHEN and SYDVKM. Trimming removed 2 bases from V and 4 bases from J; junction bases left unmatched: 4. CDR3: CASSLTSGRSYNEQFF. The CDR3 region has the DNA TGTGCCAGCAGTTTAACTAGCGGGAGAAGTTACAATGAGCAGTTCTTC.

The chain has TRBV20-1 and TRBJ2-1, with a weak D call TRBD1 (5 bases). V was shortened by 7 bases and J by 7 bases, with 11 bases between the two germline ends. Germline V gene sequence: CDR1 DFQATT, CDR2 SNEGSKA (reference sequence). The CDR3 is made up of 11 amino acids. The CDR3 reads CSVPDRNEQFF. The CDR3 DNA is TGCAGTGTTCCCGACAGAAATGAGCAGTTCTTC.

The table lists this clone with a few counts. The chain recombines TRBV10-1 with TRBJ2-7; no reliable D call. Germline CDR1 reads WNHNN; CDR2 reads SYGVQD (reference sequence). The CDR3 loop spans 15 amino acids. Trimming stripped 2 bases from V and 8 bases from J, with 19 bases between. The DNA for the CDR3 is TGCGCCAGCAGTGAGGTCGGTCCGACAATATCGAAGCAGTACTTC. Protein: CASSEVGPTISKQYF.

The gene calls are TRBV3-1 (or the pseudogene TRBV3-2) and TRBJ1-6; tentatively, D is TRBD1 (5 bases). Germline values: CDR1 LGHDT, CDR2 YNNKEL (reference sequence). The V gene lost 0 bases and the J gene lost 10 bases, with 13 bases spanning the gap. The length of the CDR3 is 15 residues. In DNA, the CDR3 is TGTGCCAGCAGCCAAGATATGGCAGGGAAATCACCCCTCCACTTT. It specifies CASSQDMAGKSPLHF.

This clone was picked up one time. The chain joins TRBV30 to TRBJ1-6; 8 positions agree with TRBD1. The J segment lost 7 bases and the V segment lost 2 bases, leaving 13 bases of the junction unmatched. The V gene's germline CDR1 is GTSNPN and CDR2 SVGIG (reference sequence). CDR3 length equals 17 residues. CDR3 loop: CAWSTRGMTGENSPLHF. The DNA of the CDR3 is TGTGCCTGGAGTACCCGGGGGATGACAGGGGAGAATTCACCCCTCCACTTT.

The chain uses TRBV5-4 and TRBJ1-2, with 9 bases fitting TRBD1. The CDR3 length is 16 residues. Losses at the gene ends were 4 bases for V and 2 bases for J; bases not matched to a gene: 9. Germline loops: CDR1 SGHNT, CDR2 YYREEE (reference sequence). Here the CDR3 reads CASSPSRGQGNYGYTF. The DNA of the CDR3 is TGTGCCAGCAGCCCCTCCCGGGGACAGGGAAACTATGGCTACACCTTC.

J is TRBJ2-5 and V is TRBV29-1, with 7 nucleotides matching TRBD2. The CDR3 totals 13 residues. J gave up 4 bases and V 6 bases, and 8 bases lay outside the gene matches. Germline V gene lookup returns CDR1 SQVTM and CDR2 ANQGSEA. The CDR3 loop is CSVWGEGRETQYF. The CDR3 DNA follows: TGCAGCGTCTGGGGGGAGGGGCGAGAGACCCAGTACTTC.

V is TRBV5-6 and J is TRBJ2-7; D not resolved. The CDR3 consists of 11 residues. V was pared by 0 bases and J by 9 bases, with 7 bases between. Germline CDR1 reads SGHDT; CDR2 reads YYEEEE. As DNA, the CDR3 is TGTGCCAGCAGCTTGGTAATCGGGCAGTACTTC. Residues: CASSLVIGQYF.

CDR3 residues: CASSYLRTDTQYF. CDR3 DNA sequence: TGTGCCAGCAGTTACTTGCGGACAGATACGCAGTATTTT. V usage is TRBV6-5 and J usage is TRBJ2-3, with unresolved D. There are 13 residues in the CDR3. Germline V gene data show CDR1 as MNHEY and CDR2 as SVGAGI. Trimming stripped 1 base from V and 3 bases from J, with 5 bases between.

This clone has just a few counts. Other DNA sequences in this sample translate to the same CDR3. V gene TRBV7-8 combines with J gene TRBJ1-1; D not certain. Germline V gene data show CDR1 as SGHVS and CDR2 as FQNEAQ. This CDR3 spans 13 amino acids. V was pared by 5 bases and J by 2 bases, with 9 bases between. The CDR3 spells CASSPDTNTEAFF. DNA for the CDR3: TGTGCCAGCAGCCCCGACACTAACACTGAAGCTTTCTTT.